These 15 T cell receptor beta chains originate from one sample sequenced in a study of shared clonotypes between healthy human individuals. The protocol was immunoSEQ multiplex PCR, while the TCRdb copy is restricted to in-frame clones and leaves out a portion. The sample holds about 2.1 million clones, 93% seen once. Naive CD8 cells lacked CD45RO and underwent positive selection for CCR7, leaving out terminally differentiated effector memory CD45RA+ cells. The sequenced sample was naive CD8+ T cells from PBMCs. The origin of the receptors is a man aged 18-30 years in good health. Some clones in this sample may be carry-over from other donors' samples.

The chain is built from TRBV2 and TRBJ1-2; the D is unclear. V was shortened by 3 bases and J by 3 bases, with 14 bases between the two germline ends. CDR1 and CDR2 from the germline V gene are SNHLY and FYNNEI. The CDR3 extends over 15 amino acids. The CDR3 DNA sequence: TGTGCCAGCAGTGAGCTGACATCATCTCACTATGGCTACACCTTC. This gives the protein CASSELTSSHYGYTF.

The chain uses TRBV7-3 and TRBJ2-3; 10 bases line up with TRBD2. CDR1 is SGHTA, CDR2 FQGTGA, per germline. The CDR3 has 16 residues. V shed 5 bases, J shed 2 bases, and the junction held 7 bases outside the gene matches. The DNA of the CDR3 is TGTGCCAGCAGCCCCGGACTAGCGGAAAACACAGATACGCAGTATTTT. It codes for CASSPGLAENTDTQYF.

This clone was picked up a small number of times. The rearrangement links TRBV19 to TRBJ1-5; 10 bases are a match to TRBD1. This CDR3 is built from 13 residues. V gave up 7 bases and J gave up 6 bases; unmatched junction bases: 3. CDR1 LNHDA and CDR2 SQIVND come from the germline V gene (reference sequence). The CDR3 sequence is CASKGQGFQPQHF. The CDR3 DNA follows: TGTGCCAGTAAGGGACAGGGGTTTCAGCCCCAGCATTTT.

The V gene is TRBV2, the J gene TRBJ2-2, with D perhaps assigned TRBD1 or TRBD2 (5 bases each). Germline lookup yields CDR1 SNHLY and CDR2 FYNNEI. V was clipped by 1 base and J by 1 base, with 7 bases between them. The CDR3 is 15 residues long. DNA for the CDR3: TGTGCCAGCAGTGAAGAGGGACGGAACACCGGGGAGCTGTTTTTT. Its protein product is CASSEEGRNTGELFF.

This chain uses TRBV2 with TRBJ2-5; D possibly corresponds to TRBD1 (5 bases). Near its end, the DNA agrees better with TRBJ2-7, so the J call may be wrong. This CDR3 contains 16 residues. CDR1 SNHLY and CDR2 FYNNEI come from the germline V gene. CDR3 loop: CASSEVGADSTYEQYF. The CDR3 DNA follows: TGTGCCAGCAGTGAAGTAGGGGCGGATTCAACCTACGAGCAGTACTTC.

The gene calls are TRBV4-1 and TRBJ1-1; D is ambiguous. Trimming left V 1 base short and J 1 base short, with 13 bases between. This CDR3 has 16 amino acids. Germline-derived CDR1 and CDR2 are MGHRA and YSYEKL. The CDR3 protein is CASSQVVGIQNTEAFF. CDR3 bases: TGCGCCAGCAGCCAAGTAGTGGGGATTCAGAACACTGAAGCTTTCTTT.

The rearrangement joins TRBV28 to TRBJ1-4; D unclear. The V end lost 6 bases, the J end lost 5 bases, and 19 bases lay between the germline ends. The CDR3 runs 16 residues. Germline CDR1 reads MDHEN; CDR2 reads SYDVKM. The CDR3 here is CASSPLEGPGNEKLFF. The CDR3 coding sequence is TGTGCCAGCAGCCCCCTCGAGGGCCCGGGGAATGAAAAACTGTTTTTT.

The chain carries TRBV19 and TRBJ2-1; no firm D call. Germline V gene sequence: CDR1 LNHDA, CDR2 SQIVND (reference sequence). Between the trimmed V and J ends, which lost 5 bases and 10 bases, there was a span of 12 bases. This CDR3 comprises 12 residues. This CDR3 reads CASSASRGEQFF. The CDR3 DNA sequence: TGTGCCAGTAGTGCGTCCCGAGGCGAGCAGTTCTTC.

This rearrangement joins TRBV27 to TRBJ2-1; possibly TRBD1 for D (6 bases). CDR1 is MNHEY and CDR2 is SMNVEV in the germline V gene (reference sequence). This CDR3 has 16 amino acids. The V end was cut by 8 bases, the J end by 0 bases, with 17 bases between. In DNA form, the CDR3 reads TGTGCCAGCTCCCCGGACTTAGGGGGCTCCTACAATGAGCAGTTCTTC. Protein: CASSPDLGGSYNEQFF.

V usage is TRBV7-9 and J usage is TRBJ2-7, with TRBD2 matching over 9 bases. Looked up from germline, CDR1 is SEHNR and CDR2 is FQNEAQ (reference sequence). Trimming removed 4 bases from V and 6 bases from J; junction bases left unmatched: 13. There are 16 residues in the CDR3. This chain's CDR3 is CASSSQRSAGGFEQYF. DNA for the CDR3: TGTGCCAGCAGCTCCCAAAGGTCTGCGGGAGGGTTCGAGCAGTACTTC.

This chain links TRBV7-9 with TRBJ2-7; 7 bases are shared with TRBD1. The ends lost 0 bases at V and 0 bases at J; junction bases unmatched: 2. In germline, CDR1 is SEHNR, CDR2 FQNEAQ (reference sequence). The CDR3 loop spans 15 amino acids. The CDR3 nucleotides are TGTGCCAGCAGCTTAGCGACAGGGAGCTCCTACGAGCAGTACTTC. Residues: CASSLATGSSYEQYF.

A few counts support this clone. The sample holds other DNA sequences that translate to the same CDR3. The CDR3 loop reads CASSHRQGGNTIYF. CDR3 bases: TGTGCCAGCAGCCATCGACAGGGAGGCAACACCATATATTTT. V and J are TRBV27 and TRBJ1-3; 7 nucleotides match TRBD1. The CDR3 extends over 14 amino acids. J gave up 7 bases and V 6 bases, and 9 bases lay outside the gene matches. CDR1 is MNHEY, CDR2 SMNVEV, per germline (reference sequence).

The V call is TRBV29-1, the J call TRBJ1-2; 8 bases align to TRBD1. From germline, CDR1 is SQVTM and CDR2 ANQGSEA. Unmatched junction bases numbered 4, after V lost 1 base and J lost 0 bases. The CDR3 runs to 15 residues. CDR3 in DNA: TGCAGCGTTGAAGTTGGGACAGGCCCTAACTATGGCTACACCTTC. As protein: CSVEVGTGPNYGYTF.

The V gene is TRBV29-1, the J gene TRBJ1-2, with 7 bases aligning to TRBD1. CDR3 length equals 12 residues. V gave up 3 bases and J gave up 5 bases; unmatched junction bases: 3. The germline gives CDR1 SQVTM, CDR2 ANQGSEA. The chain's CDR3 is CSVDKTGYGYTF. DNA for the CDR3: TGCAGCGTTGACAAGACAGGGTATGGCTACACCTTC.

The chain joins TRBV11-2 to TRBJ1-3; possible D gene TRBD1, 5 bases. The CDR3 runs to 16 residues. Trimming left V 5 bases short and J 2 bases short, with 16 bases between. Looked up from germline, CDR1 is SGHAT and CDR2 is FQNNGV. CDR3 amino acids: CASSNPPTVTGNTIYF. The CDR3 region has the DNA TGTGCCAGCAGCAACCCACCGACAGTAACTGGAAACACCATATATTTT.